Listed below are T cell receptor beta chains from one sample, sequenced in a study of CD8 T cells in cerebrospinal fluid in Alzheimer's disease. TCRdb reprocessed the 10x single-cell sequencing reads and keeps a single row for each CDR3 protein, giving no DNA. This sample's table reports about 1,500 distinct CDR3 sequences. Sequenced: cerebrospinal fluid. All receptors come from a human donor with mild cognitive impairment. Both conserved end residues are part of each CDR3. A clone size is listed for some rows: how often the clone was seen (once, few, many), or a class if it is expanded.

cdr3_aa | j_call | cdr3_length | clone_size | v_call
CASVFFTFTEAFF | TRBJ1-1 | 13 | NA | TRBV12-5
CATSGGSYNEQFF | TRBJ2-1 | 13 | large | TRBV24-1
CASGTGYSNQPQHF | TRBJ1-5 | 14 | medium-sized | TRBV7-9
CSASVRPGEKLFF | TRBJ1-4 | 13 | medium-sized | TRBV20-1
CSARGTGDTEAFF | TRBJ1-1 | 13 | medium-sized | TRBV20-1
CSALTERGKGETQYF | TRBJ2-5 | 15 | medium-sized | TRBV20-1
CASSQDRGPSRVQFF | TRBJ2-1 | 15 | large | TRBV7-8
CASSLRAGVETQYF | TRBJ2-5 | 14 | large | TRBV7-2
CSVEWDIRPPETQYF | TRBJ2-5 | 15 | large | TRBV20-1
CASSQISGTGDSPLHF | TRBJ1-6 | 16 | medium-sized | TRBV4-1
CASSPDEATDPKNYGYTF | TRBJ1-2 | 18 | medium-sized | TRBV18
CASSIGTATDTQYF | TRBJ2-3 | 14 | large | TRBV5-1
CSAREGTGSGANVLTF | TRBJ2-6 | 16 | large | TRBV20-1
CASIGGNTEAFF | TRBJ1-1 | 12 | large | TRBV10-2
CASSSQGEEKLFF | TRBJ1-4 | 13 | NA | TRBV19
CASRQGAQPQHF | TRBJ1-5 | 12 | medium-sized | TRBV6-2/TRBV6-3
CASTPIGAGGQSTDTQYF | TRBJ2-3 | 18 | medium-sized | TRBV2
CASSQDPAGEAFF | TRBJ1-1 | 13 | medium-sized | TRBV3-1
CASSINHRQKHYNEQFF | TRBJ2-1 | 17 | NA | TRBV19
CASSLEQGLNQPQHF | TRBJ1-5 | 15 | medium-sized | TRBV7-2
CASLRTGGTGELFF | TRBJ2-2 | 14 | medium-sized | TRBV6-1
CASSETAPETQYF | TRBJ2-5 | 13 | large | TRBV10-2
CASRLTTGGAFTDTQYF | TRBJ2-3 | 17 | medium-sized | TRBV27
CASSPSGGLLHGYTF | TRBJ1-2 | 15 | medium-sized | TRBV27
CASSSSGGRNQPQHF | TRBJ1-5 | 15 | medium-sized | TRBV9
CASRKGQGGDTQYF | TRBJ2-3 | 14 | large | TRBV12-3/TRBV12-4
CASSQGDEGTGPMKQYF | TRBJ2-7 | 17 | large | TRBV4-3
CASSSSGTGLNTGELFF | TRBJ2-2 | 17 | large | TRBV5-1
CASSSSGSPEAFF | TRBJ1-1 | 13 | NA | TRBV27
CASSKRGWGSRAITDTQYF | TRBJ2-3 | 19 | medium-sized | TRBV11-2
CASSLFDSSNEKLFF | TRBJ1-4 | 15 | large | TRBV3-1
CASSLGGGFAYNEQFF | TRBJ2-1 | 16 | large | TRBV7-2
CASRLHAALGYGYTF | TRBJ1-2 | 15 | large | TRBV7-2
CASSSGGTGRETQYF | TRBJ2-5 | 15 | medium-sized | TRBV6-5
CASSTRTDNSPLHF | TRBJ1-6 | 14 | medium-sized | TRBV19
CSARQDLEQFF | TRBJ2-1 | 11 | NA | TRBV20-1
CATSRDSLGQGDLGQFF | TRBJ2-1 | 17 | medium-sized | TRBV15
CSATDLNTEAFF | TRBJ1-1 | 12 | medium-sized | TRBV29-1
CATSRGRMMTYEQYF | TRBJ2-7 | 15 | medium-sized | TRBV15
CASSQDAGLAGAPDVNTQYF | TRBJ2-3 | 20 | medium-sized | TRBV4-3
CSASEIQMNTEAFF | TRBJ1-1 | 14 | medium-sized | TRBV20-1
CASSDSSNQPQHF | TRBJ1-5 | 13 | large | TRBV10-2
CASSVTGGVFTNEKLFF | TRBJ1-4 | 17 | large | TRBV9
CASSLGSGDPLHF | TRBJ1-6 | 13 | large | TRBV5-1
CASRFRGETQYF | TRBJ2-5 | 12 | medium-sized | TRBV2
CASTPGVAGTDTQYF | TRBJ2-3 | 15 | medium-sized | TRBV6-6
CSVVQVLGAKNIQYF | TRBJ2-4 | 15 | medium-sized | TRBV29-1
CASSLQGALETQYF | TRBJ2-5 | 14 | NA | TRBV5-1
CASSLDRGNYGYTF | TRBJ1-2 | 14 | medium-sized | TRBV18
CASGLPIAGSHTF | TRBJ1-2 | 13 | medium-sized | TRBV12-5
CASRPLEGFFQETQYF | TRBJ2-5 | 16 | large | TRBV2
CASSEYEKLFF | TRBJ1-4 | 11 | medium-sized | TRBV2
CASSFFQGKNTEAFF | TRBJ1-1 | 15 | large | TRBV5-1
CASSLLAGVPGELFF | TRBJ2-2 | 15 | medium-sized | TRBV27